This T cell receptor beta chain was sequenced during a study of cytomegalovirus exposure and HLA in healthy donors (TCRdb year 2017). With regard to the full study: In an earlier analysis of roughly 500 of the donors, about 270 Gb of sequence data and 100 million or so unique TCR beta sequences from roughly 180 million T cells were reported. HLA typing covered class I and class II loci at four-digit resolution. The study aimed to test whether cataloging public T cell receptors could reveal signatures of past pathogen exposure. Because of strong linkage in the cohort, five DR-DQ haplotypes were treated as single units for association and clustering. Rather than using new phenotypic data, the later analysis identified candidate immune exposures from TCR beta sequences and from how often those sequences occurred across donors. The number of typed donors differed by locus: about 629-630 for A, B, C, DRB1 and DQB1; about 520 for DQA1; fewer than 610 for DPA1; and about 470 for DPB1. To predict cytomegalovirus infection status, the study brought together high-throughput TCR immunosequencing, statistical association of individual TCRs with disease status, and machine learning. Alongside the repertoire data, information on donor age, sex, ethnicity and CMV serostatus was compiled. On average, roughly 240,000 unique TCR beta nucleotide sequences were sequenced per donor among 350 to 400 genotyped donors of the cohort, with roughly 19% of those sequences being non-productive. A later analysis re-examined previously published TCR beta repertoires from over 500 donors and added high-resolution HLA genotyping to investigate patterns of TCR occurrence. Genome-wide SNP genotypes for about three fifths of the roughly 670 donors were used in a later genetic analysis, which treated that subset as a discovery cohort. A separate validation cohort of about 110 different subjects was used in addition to the roughly 670-subject first cohort. Around 300 gigabases of sequencing data and 70 million to 100 million unique TCR sequences were included in an early release covering roughly 700 HLA-typed donors. To decide whether each TCR beta V gene segment behaved as functional or pseudogenic, an earlier analysis of 587 of the donors relied on high-throughput TCR beta sequencing. Of the roughly 390 genotyped donors, 81% were placed in the genetic ancestry cluster associated with self-reported Caucasian donors. The study used immunosequencing to profile the T cell repertoires of 666 subjects and linked those repertoires to cytomegalovirus serostatus. All discovery cohort repertoires had been generated on a single sequencing platform. The research as a whole found: A cluster of highly shared sequence variants was judged likely to be a technical artifact of the sequencing pipeline. Most TCR sequences were observed very rarely across donors, whereas some public TCRs were present in many individuals. Cytomegalovirus status was reported to be diagnosed by the classifier with high specificity and sensitivity in both the original and validation cohorts. An earlier analysis of some 590 of the donors showed that most TCR beta V segments appeared in productive rearrangements either about 87% or about 30% of the time, which broadly matched IMGT annotations. The 87-base-pair reads could not distinguish some IMGT-functional V segments, including TRBV6-2 and TRBV6-3, so those segments were excluded. Compared with equally common non-associated chains, HLA-associated TCR beta chains in a later analysis were more clonally expanded and had lower generation probabilities. Three of the identified cytomegalovirus-associated TCR beta chains were confirmed in vitro to be specific for cytomegalovirus antigens. The authors suggested that the approach could potentially be generalized to other disease states and immunological phenotypes. Because HLA typing was missing for some donors at each locus, association tests included only the typed subset. When HLA alleles, especially DR and DQ, strongly co-occurred, attributing TCR associations to individual alleles was difficult. Correlated functional status among segregating V segments might be attributable to linkage disequilibrium, but an unknown experimental factor could not be ruled out. A further reported finding was that TCR beta sequences accurately predicted the HLA-A and HLA-B alleles for most subjects in the first cohort. In this cohort, only TCR beta chains were sequenced, and detectable features were limited by the absence of alpha or paired-chain data. Presence/absence analyses assumed roughly uniform sequencing depth across donors, an assumption that may not hold. For the cohort, immune exposure information was limited to CMV serostatus. The study gave a list of 150 to 200 TCR beta chains associated with cytomegalovirus. According to a later analysis, most CMV-associated TCR beta chains appeared to be HLA-restricted, and the HLA associations seemed to be driven largely by CMV exposure. In a later analysis, 16,951 TCR beta sequences were associated with specific HLA alleles at a false discovery rate of 0.05. The earlier analysis of about 600 of the donors excluded roughly 17 rarely observed V segments, including chromosome 9 orphons, because counts were too low. An association between a missense DCLRE1C variant and V-gene and J-gene trimming of TCR beta chains was found in a later genetic analysis and replicated in an independent cohort. In a later genetic analysis, fewer N-insertions in productive TCRs were reported among donors in an Asian-associated ancestry cluster than the roughly 640-donor mean. In a later analysis, TCR association rates were found to vary across HLA loci, with the most associated TCRs seen for DRB1 alleles and the fewest for HLA-C alleles. In a later analysis, several top co-occurrence clusters were reported to appear linked to parvovirus B19, influenza, CMV and Epstein-Barr virus.

A note on this clone: Its antigen is unknown. No much larger clonotype is one base removed from it; base qualities were not supplied.

The library was made by the immunoSEQ multiplex PCR assay. For the multiplex PCR, a mixture combining 60 forward primers for TCR Vbeta segments and 13 reverse primers for TCR Jbeta segments was used. Amplification of the CDR3 region of rearranged TCR beta genes was performed with a multiplex PCR assay on genomic DNA. On the Illumina HiSeq System, the amplified TCR beta libraries were sequenced as 87-base-pair reads. Turning to the authors' computational methods: A later analysis counted about 82 million unique TCR beta chains across the 550 to 750 repertoires, and 9.5 million to 11 million of these chains were shared by at least two donors. Raw reads were error-corrected and collapsed into unique sequences by a nearest-neighbor algorithm in which closely related sequences were merged to remove PCR and sequencing errors. CDR3 sequences were aligned to IMGT reference sequences to assign V, D and J gene segments. For a sequence to be retained, at least a six-nucleotide match to both a V gene segment and a J gene segment was required. Rearrangements were called productive when the CDR3 lacked stop codons and stayed in frame with V and J; all others were non-productive. Following IMGT convention, CDR3 was defined as the stretch from the second conserved V-encoded cysteine to the conserved J-encoded phenylalanine. The earlier analysis of about 500 of the donors excluded sequences that lacked an unambiguous match to a single V gene segment. An earlier analysis of fewer than 750 of the donors classified V segments as functional when productive rearrangements were above 56.7% and as segregating when the standard deviation between donors was above 5%. A statistical classification framework was built for diagnosing cytomegalovirus status from the catalog of TCR beta chain sequences. In a later analysis, TCR nucleotide sequences were compared against IMGT/GENE-DB human TR gene sequences so that V and J genes could be assigned. In a later analysis, CDR3 sequences and most-parsimonious VDJ recombination scenarios were assigned using the TCRdist pipeline. A later analysis defined each TCR beta chain by its CDR3 amino acid sequence plus V-gene family, and excluded reads lacking a unique V-gene family. In a later analysis, 550 to 650 highly shared, low-generation-probability nucleotide sequences were removed to address suspected cross-contamination and a sequencing artifact. A later analysis calculated a clonal expansion index for each public chain from normalized within-repertoire ranks of inferred template counts. A later analysis computed generation probabilities with a VDJ recombination model fitted to out-of-frame rearrangements, and checked the results against IGoR. In a later analysis, hypergeometric tests were used to score TCR-TCR, TCR-HLA and TCR-CMV co-occurrence, with a repertoire-size bias correction applied to TCR pairs. False discovery rates were estimated in a later analysis by permuting HLA or CMV assignments 20 times. A later analysis grouped co-occurring TCRs with DBSCAN, adding TCRdist sequence similarity when clustering within HLA-allele-positive subsets. Co-occurrence clustering excluded repertoires with fewer than 30,000 or more than 120,000 public chains, plus five with anomalous nucleotide sharing. TCRdb re-hosts the immuneACCESS table, in-frame sequences only. Its copies lack some clones; in the studies checked, an unresolved V gene accounts for under half of them, and the cause for the rest is not known. The V and J calls and clone size come from that table; D and trimming were worked out from the DNA. The sample includes about 220,000 clones, with 82% observed a single time. The leading ten clones occupy around 5.7% of the sample.

The cohort consisted of approximately 670 healthy bone marrow donors. At the time of sampling, all cohort members were nominally healthy, though unrecorded immune exposures were likely present. The donor tested CMV seropositive, placing the donor among the 289 seropositive members of the cohort. Each donor provided a peripheral blood sample, and peripheral blood mononuclear cells were used for TCR beta sequencing. Genomic DNA was extracted from the blood cell samples with the Qiagen DNeasy Blood Extraction Kit. Including cysteine and phenylalanine, the CDR3 has 17 amino acids. Solely the CDR3 DNA is kept, with 51 bases framed from the first base. Trimming removed 3 bases from V and 2 bases from J, leaving 17 bases between the germline ends. CDR1 is given as MGHRA and CDR2 as YSYEKL, both from the germline V gene.

Sequenced material: PBMCs. This sequence was found in a woman in her 40s in good health and CMV-seropositive. The V gene is TRBV4-1 and the J gene is TRBJ2-1; TRBD2 is a weak D gene call, 6 bases matching. Here is the DNA: TGCGCCAGCAGCCACGTCGATATGGGACTCACCTACAATGAGCAGTTCTTC. It translates to CASSHVDMGLTYNEQFF.